Listed below are T cell receptor beta chains from one sample, sequenced in a study of OX40 agonist ivuxolimab in advanced cancers. Here immunoSEQ multiplex PCR was the method, and the copy in TCRdb shows in-frame clones only, minus some. The sample contains 13,000 or so clones, 75% to 95% of which appear only once. The sequences come from CD4+ or CD8+ T cells sorted from blood, collected in a trial of the OX40 agonist ivuxolimab. The receptors derive from an adult with an advanced solid tumor such as melanoma, head and neck, liver or kidney cancer. The CDR3 runs from the conserved cysteine through the conserved F or W. A D gene is named only where the DNA matches it firmly. Clone sizes are given selectively: once, few, many, or a class where the clone is expanded.

>NA|TRBJ1-1|NA|TRBV27
TGTGCCAGCAACAACCGACCCTTGAACACTGAAGCTTTCTTT
CASNNRPLNTEAFF
>NA|TRBJ1-3|NA|TRBV9
TGTGCCAGCAGCGTAGATGCAGGGGCTGGAAACACCATATATTTT
CASSVDAGAGNTIYF
>TRBD2|TRBJ2-3|once|TRBV16
TGTGCCAGCAGCCAATCGCCTAGCGGGGGCCAAACAGATACGCAGTATTTT
CASSQSPSGGQTDTQYF
>TRBD2|TRBJ2-1|NA|TRBV6-5
TGTGCCAGCAGCCCGACTAGCGGAGCAAACAATGAGCAGTTCTTC
CASSPTSGANNEQFF
>TRBD1|TRBJ1-5|NA|TRBV27
TGTGCCAGCAGTTTACGGGGACAGGGATATCAGCCCCAGCATTTT
CASSLRGQGYQPQHF
>NA|TRBJ2-7|NA|TRBV27
TGTGCCAGCAGGGACAGCTCCTACGAGCAGTACTTC
CASRDSSYEQYF
>NA|TRBJ2-5|NA|TRBV11-2
TGTGCCAGCAGCCTTACAGGTGCCGAGACCCAGTACTTC
CASSLTGAETQYF
>TRBD1|TRBJ1-2|NA|TRBV13
TGTGCCAGCAGCTTAGTATCCGAGACAGGGATGAATGGCTACACCTTC
CASSLVSETGMNGYTF
>NA|TRBJ2-7|NA|TRBV11-3
TGTGCCAGCTCCCTAGACAGCACCTCTTACGAGCAGTACTTC
CASSLDSTSYEQYF
>TRBD1|TRBJ2-7|NA|TRBV29-1
TGCAGCGTTGTGGGACAGGGAGGCGAGCAGTACTTC
CSVVGQGGEQYF
>NA|TRBJ2-1|NA|TRBV4-3
TGCGCCAGCAGCCAAGATCTTGACCCCAATGGCTTATCCTACAATGAGCAGTTCTTC
CASSQDLDPNGLSYNEQFF
>NA|TRBJ1-5|NA|TRBV4-1
TGCGCCAGCAGCCAAGTAGATCAGCCCCAGCATTTT
CASSQVDQPQHF
>NA|TRBJ2-2|once|TRBV19
TGTGCCAGTCGGCGTACCGGGGAGCTGTTTTTT
CASRRTGELFF